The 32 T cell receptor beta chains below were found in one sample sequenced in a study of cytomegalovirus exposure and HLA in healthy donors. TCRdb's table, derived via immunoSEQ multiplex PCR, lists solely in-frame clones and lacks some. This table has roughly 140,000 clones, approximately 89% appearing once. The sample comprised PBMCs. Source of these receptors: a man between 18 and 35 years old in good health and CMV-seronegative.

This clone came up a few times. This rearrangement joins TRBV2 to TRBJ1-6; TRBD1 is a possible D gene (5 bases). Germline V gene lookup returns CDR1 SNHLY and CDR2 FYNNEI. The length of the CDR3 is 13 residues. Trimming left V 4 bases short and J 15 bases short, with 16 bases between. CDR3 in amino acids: CASSGQGLQFLHF. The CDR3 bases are TGTGCCAGCAGTGGGCAGGGCCTTCAATTCCTCCACTTT.

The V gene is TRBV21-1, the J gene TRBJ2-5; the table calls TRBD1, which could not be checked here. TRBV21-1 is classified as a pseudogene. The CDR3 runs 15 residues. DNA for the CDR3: TGTGCCAGCAGCAAAGGGGACAGAGACCAAGAGACCCAGTACTTC. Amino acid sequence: CASSKGDRDQETQYF.

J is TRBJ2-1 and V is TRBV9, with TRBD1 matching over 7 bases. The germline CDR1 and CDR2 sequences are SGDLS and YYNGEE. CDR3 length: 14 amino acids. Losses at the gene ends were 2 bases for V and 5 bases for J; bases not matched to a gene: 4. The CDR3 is CASSVFDRDNEQFF. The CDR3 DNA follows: TGTGCCAGCAGCGTGTTTGACAGGGACAATGAGCAGTTCTTC.

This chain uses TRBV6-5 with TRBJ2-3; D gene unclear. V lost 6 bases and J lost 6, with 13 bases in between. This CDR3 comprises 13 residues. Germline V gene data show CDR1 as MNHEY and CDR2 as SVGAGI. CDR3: CASSNQVSDTQYF. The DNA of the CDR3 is TGTGCCAGCAGCAATCAGGTATCGGATACGCAGTATTTT.

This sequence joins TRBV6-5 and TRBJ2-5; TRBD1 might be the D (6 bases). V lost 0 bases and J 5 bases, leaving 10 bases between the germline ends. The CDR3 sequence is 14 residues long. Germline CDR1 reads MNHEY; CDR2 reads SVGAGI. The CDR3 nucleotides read TGTGCCAGCAGTTACTCGCGGCAGGGGGAGACCCAGTACTTC. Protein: CASSYSRQGETQYF.

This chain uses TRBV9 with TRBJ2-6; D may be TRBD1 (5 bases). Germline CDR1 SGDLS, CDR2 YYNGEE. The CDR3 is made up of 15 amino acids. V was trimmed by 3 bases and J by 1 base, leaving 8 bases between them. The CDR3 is CASSASGSGANVLTF. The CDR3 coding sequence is TGTGCCAGCAGCGCCTCAGGGTCTGGGGCCAACGTCCTGACTTTC. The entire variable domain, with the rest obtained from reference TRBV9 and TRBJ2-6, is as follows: DSGVTQTPKHLITATGQRVTLRCSPRSGDLSVYWYQQSLDQGLQFLIQYYNGEERAKGNILERFSAQQFPDLHSELNLSSLELGDSALYFCASSASGSGANVLTFGAGSRLTVL.

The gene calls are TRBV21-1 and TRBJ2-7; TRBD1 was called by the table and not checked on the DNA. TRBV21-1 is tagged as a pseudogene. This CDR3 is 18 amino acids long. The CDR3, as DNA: TGTGCCAGCAGACGGGGACAGTCTAGCTATTATTACCACTACGAGCAGTACGTC. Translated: CASRRGQSSYYYHYEQYV.

CDR3 coding DNA: TGTGCCAGCTCCCCGGGCTACACCTTC. Protein product: CASSPGYTF. The V and J genes are TRBV6-6 and TRBJ1-2; D is undetermined. The CDR3 consists of 9 residues. The germline V gene has CDR1 MNHNY and CDR2 SVGAGI (reference sequence). V was trimmed by 8 bases and J by 8 bases, leaving 6 bases between them.

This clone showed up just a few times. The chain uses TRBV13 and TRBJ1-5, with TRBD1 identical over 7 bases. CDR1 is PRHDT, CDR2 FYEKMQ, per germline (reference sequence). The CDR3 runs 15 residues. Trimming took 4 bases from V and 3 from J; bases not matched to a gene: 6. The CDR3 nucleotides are TGTGCCAGCAGCTCAAGACAGGGAGTCAATCAGCCCCAGCATTTT. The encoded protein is CASSSRQGVNQPQHF. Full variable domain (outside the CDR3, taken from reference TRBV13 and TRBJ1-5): AAGVIQSPRHLIKEKRETATLKCYPIPRHDTVYWYQQGPGQDPQFLISFYEKMQSDKGSIPDRFSAQQFSDYHSELNMSSLELGDSALYFCASSSRQGVNQPQHFGDGTRLSIL.

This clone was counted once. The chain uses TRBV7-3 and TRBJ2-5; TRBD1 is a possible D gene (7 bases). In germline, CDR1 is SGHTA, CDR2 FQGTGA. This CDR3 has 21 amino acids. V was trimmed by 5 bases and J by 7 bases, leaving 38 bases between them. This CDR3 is CASSQNSPSSGGTAQDLTQYF. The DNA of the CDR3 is TGTGCCAGCAGCCAGAACAGCCCATCATCAGGAGGGACAGCCCAAGATTTGACCCAGTACTTC.

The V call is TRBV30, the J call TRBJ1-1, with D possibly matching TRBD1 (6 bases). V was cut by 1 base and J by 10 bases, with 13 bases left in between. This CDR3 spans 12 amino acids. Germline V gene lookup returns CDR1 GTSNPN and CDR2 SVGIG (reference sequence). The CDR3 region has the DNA TGTGCCTGGAGTGCGGGGGCGGGGGGAGCTTTCTTT. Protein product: CAWSAGAGGAFF.

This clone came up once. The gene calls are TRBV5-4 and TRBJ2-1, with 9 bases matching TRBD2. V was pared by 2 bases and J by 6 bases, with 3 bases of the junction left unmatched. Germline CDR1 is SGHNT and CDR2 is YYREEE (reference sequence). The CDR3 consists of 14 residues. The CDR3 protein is CASSLTSGPNEQFF. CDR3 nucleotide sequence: TGTGCCAGCAGCTTAACTAGCGGGCCCAATGAGCAGTTCTTC.

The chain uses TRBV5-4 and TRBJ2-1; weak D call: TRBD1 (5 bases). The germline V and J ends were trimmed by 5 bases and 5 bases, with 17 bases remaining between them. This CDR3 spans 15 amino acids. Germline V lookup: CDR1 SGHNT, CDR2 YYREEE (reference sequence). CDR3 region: CASRGRPPDNNEQFF. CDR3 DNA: TGTGCCAGCAGGGGGCGGCCGCCCGACAACAATGAGCAGTTCTTC.

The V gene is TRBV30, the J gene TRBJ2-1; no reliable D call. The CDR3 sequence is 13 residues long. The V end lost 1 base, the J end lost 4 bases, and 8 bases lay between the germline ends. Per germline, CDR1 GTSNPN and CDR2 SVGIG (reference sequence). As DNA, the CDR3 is TGTGCCTGGAGTGGGGCGTGGTACAATGAGCAGTTCTTC. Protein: CAWSGAWYNEQFF. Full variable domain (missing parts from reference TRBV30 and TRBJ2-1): SQTIHQWPATLVQPVGSPLSLECTVEGTSNPNLYWYRQAAGRGLQLLFYSVGIGQISSEVPQNLSASRPQDRQFILSSKKLLLSDSGFYLCAWSGAWYNEQFFGPGTRLTVL.

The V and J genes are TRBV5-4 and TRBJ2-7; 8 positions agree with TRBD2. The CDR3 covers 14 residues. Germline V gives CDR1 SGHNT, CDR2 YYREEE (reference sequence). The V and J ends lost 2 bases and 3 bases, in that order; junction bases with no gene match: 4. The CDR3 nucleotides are TGTGCCAGCAGCTTAGAGCGGGGGAACTACGAGCAGTACTTC. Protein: CASSLERGNYEQYF.

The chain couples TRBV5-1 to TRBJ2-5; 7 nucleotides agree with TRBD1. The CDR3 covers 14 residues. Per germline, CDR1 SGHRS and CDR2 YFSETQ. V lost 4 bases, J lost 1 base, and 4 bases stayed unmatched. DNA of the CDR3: TGCGCCAGCAGCCTGACAGGGTTCCAAGAGACCCAGTACTTC. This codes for CASSLTGFQETQYF.

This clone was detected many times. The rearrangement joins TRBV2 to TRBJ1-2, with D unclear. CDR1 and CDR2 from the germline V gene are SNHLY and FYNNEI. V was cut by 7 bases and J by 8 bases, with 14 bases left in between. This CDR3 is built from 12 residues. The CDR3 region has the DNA TGTGCCAGCACCCGGTCGGGGAGCGGCTACACCTTC. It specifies CASTRSGSGYTF.

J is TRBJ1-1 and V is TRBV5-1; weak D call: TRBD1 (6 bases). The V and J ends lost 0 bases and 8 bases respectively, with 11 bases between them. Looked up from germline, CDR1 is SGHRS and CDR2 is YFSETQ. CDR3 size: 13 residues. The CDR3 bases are TGCGCCAGCAGCTTGGAACGAGGGGGAGAAGCTTTCTTT. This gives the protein CASSLERGGEAFF.

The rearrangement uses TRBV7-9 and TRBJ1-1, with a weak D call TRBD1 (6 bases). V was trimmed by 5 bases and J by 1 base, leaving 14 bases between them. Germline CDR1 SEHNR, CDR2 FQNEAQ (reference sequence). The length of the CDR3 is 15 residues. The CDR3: CASSREGQSNTEAFF. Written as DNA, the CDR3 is TGTGCCAGCAGCCGAGAAGGACAGTCGAACACTGAAGCTTTCTTT.

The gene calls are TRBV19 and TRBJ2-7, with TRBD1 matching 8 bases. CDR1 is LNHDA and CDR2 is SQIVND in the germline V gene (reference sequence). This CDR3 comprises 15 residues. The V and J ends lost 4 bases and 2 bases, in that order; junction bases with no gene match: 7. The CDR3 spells CASSNGQGYPYEQYF. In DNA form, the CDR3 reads TGTGCCAGTAGTAACGGACAGGGTTATCCCTACGAGCAGTACTTC.

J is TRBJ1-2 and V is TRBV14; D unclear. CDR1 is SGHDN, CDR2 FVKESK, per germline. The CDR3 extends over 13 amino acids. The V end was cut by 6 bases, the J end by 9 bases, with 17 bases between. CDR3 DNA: TGTGCCAGCAGGAGGACTGACCGAGAGCGCTACACCTTC. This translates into CASRRTDRERYTF.

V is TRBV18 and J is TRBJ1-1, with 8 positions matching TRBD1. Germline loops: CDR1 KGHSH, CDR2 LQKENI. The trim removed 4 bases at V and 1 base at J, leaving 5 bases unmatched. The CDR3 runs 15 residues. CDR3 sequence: CASSLQGEGNTEAFF. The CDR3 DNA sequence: TGTGCCAGCTCACTACAGGGGGAGGGGAACACTGAAGCTTTCTTT.

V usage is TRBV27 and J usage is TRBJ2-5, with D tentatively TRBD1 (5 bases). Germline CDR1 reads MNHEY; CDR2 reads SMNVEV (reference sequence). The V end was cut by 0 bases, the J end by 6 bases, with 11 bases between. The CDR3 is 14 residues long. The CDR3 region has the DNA TGTGCCAGCAGTTTATCGGGTGGGGCCAAGACCCAGTACTTC. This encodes CASSLSGGAKTQYF.

The CDR3 DNA sequence: TGTGCTAGTGGTTTGGGCGGCGGGAGCGAGCAGTACGTC. It is translated as CASGLGGGSEQYV. The chain joins TRBV12-5 to TRBJ2-7; 7 bases are a match to TRBD2. Trimming removed 1 base from V and 6 bases from J; junction bases left unmatched: 3. The CDR3 runs to 13 residues. From germline, CDR1 is LGHNT and CDR2 FRNRAP.

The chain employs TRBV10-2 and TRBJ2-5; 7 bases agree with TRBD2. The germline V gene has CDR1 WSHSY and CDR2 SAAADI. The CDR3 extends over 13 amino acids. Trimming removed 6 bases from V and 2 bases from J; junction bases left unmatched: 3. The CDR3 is CASRGAGQETQYF. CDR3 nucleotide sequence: TGCGCCAGCAGGGGAGCGGGACAAGAGACCCAGTACTTC.

CDR3 in amino acids: CATSRERGNTGELFF. The CDR3 DNA reads as TGTGCCACCAGCAGAGAACGGGGGAACACCGGGGAGCTGTTTTTT. The chain carries TRBV15 and TRBJ2-2, with D tentatively TRBD2 (5 bases). The CDR3 has 15 residues. V shed 0 bases and J shed 1 base, with 6 bases lying between them. Germline values: CDR1 LNHNV, CDR2 YYDKDF (reference sequence).

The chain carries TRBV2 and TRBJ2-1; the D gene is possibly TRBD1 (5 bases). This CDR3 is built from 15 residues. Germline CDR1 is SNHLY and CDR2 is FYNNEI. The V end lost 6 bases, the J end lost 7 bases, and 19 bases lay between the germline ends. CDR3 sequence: CASSGQARKGNEQFF. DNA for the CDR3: TGTGCCAGCAGCGGTCAGGCCCGGAAGGGGAATGAGCAGTTCTTC.

The CDR3 sequence: CASSLSMAGTDTQYF. The CDR3 DNA is TGTGCCAGCAGTTTATCGATGGCAGGCACAGATACGCAGTATTTT. The gene calls are TRBV27 and TRBJ2-3, with D hard to call. V shed 0 bases and J shed 1 base, with 8 bases lying between them. Germline CDR1 MNHEY, CDR2 SMNVEV (reference sequence). CDR3 length: 15 residues.

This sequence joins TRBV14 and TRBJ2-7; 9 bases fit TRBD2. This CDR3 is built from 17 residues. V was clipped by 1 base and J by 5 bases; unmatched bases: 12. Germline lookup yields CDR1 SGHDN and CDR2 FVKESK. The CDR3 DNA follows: TGTGCCAGCAGCCAAGGTCTTGGTAGCGGGGGTAGCGACGAGCAGTACTTC. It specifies CASSQGLGSGGSDEQYF.

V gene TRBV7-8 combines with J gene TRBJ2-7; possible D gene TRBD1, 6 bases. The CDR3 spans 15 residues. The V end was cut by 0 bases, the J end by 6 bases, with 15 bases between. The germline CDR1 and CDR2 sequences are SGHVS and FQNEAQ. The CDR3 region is CASSLARGGGLEQYF. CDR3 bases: TGTGCCAGCAGCTTAGCGCGTGGGGGCGGGCTCGAGCAGTACTTC.

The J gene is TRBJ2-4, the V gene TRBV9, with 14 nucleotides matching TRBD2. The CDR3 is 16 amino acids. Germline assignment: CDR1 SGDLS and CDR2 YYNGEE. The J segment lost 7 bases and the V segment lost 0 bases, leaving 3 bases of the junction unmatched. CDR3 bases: TGTGCCAGCAGCGTAGGGACTAGCGGGGGGTGGAACATTCAGTACTTC. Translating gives CASSVGTSGGWNIQYF.

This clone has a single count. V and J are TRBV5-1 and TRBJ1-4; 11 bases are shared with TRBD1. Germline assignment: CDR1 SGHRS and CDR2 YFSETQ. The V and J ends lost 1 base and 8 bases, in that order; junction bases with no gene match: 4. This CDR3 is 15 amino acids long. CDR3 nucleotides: TGCGCCAGCAGCTTGTCGGGACAGGGGGAGGAAAAACTGTTTTTT. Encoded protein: CASSLSGQGEEKLFF.